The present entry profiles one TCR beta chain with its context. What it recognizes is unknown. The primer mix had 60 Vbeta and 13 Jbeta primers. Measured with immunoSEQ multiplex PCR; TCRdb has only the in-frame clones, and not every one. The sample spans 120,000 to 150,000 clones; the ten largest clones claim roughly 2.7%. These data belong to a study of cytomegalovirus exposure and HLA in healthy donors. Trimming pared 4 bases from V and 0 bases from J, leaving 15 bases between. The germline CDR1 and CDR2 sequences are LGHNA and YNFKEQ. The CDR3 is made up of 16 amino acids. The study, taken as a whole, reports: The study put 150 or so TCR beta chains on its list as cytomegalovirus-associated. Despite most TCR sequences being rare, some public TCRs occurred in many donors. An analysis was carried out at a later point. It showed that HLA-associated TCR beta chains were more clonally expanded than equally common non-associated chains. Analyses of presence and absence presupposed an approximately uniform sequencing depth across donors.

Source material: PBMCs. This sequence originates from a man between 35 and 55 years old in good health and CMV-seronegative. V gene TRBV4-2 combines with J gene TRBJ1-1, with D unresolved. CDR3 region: CASSLTRVGVNTEAFF. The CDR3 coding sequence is TGTGCCAGCAGCCTAACCCGTGTCGGGGTGAACACTGAAGCTTTCTTT.